The present TCR beta chain was sequenced within a study of TIL therapy for anti-PD-1-resistant metastatic lung cancer. Time point here: pre-treatment sample, taken before nivolumab and TIL therapy. The table lists this clone with a count of one. V gave up 1 base and J gave up 2 bases; unmatched junction bases: 10. CDR3 length: 17 amino acids. Germline V gives CDR1 SGDLS, CDR2 YYNGEE. This was the immunoSEQ v3 assay. Assay: immunoSEQ multiplex PCR; the TCRdb copy retains only in-frame clones and omits some. The data show more than 35,000 clones, less than 75% seen once. This TCR derives from a person aged 25 to 80 with non-small cell lung cancer. This chain joins TRBV9 and TRBJ2-3; 7 bases map to TRBD2. This material consisted of blood, taken at baseline. The CDR3 spells CASSVRGSGLYTDTQYF. CDR3 DNA sequence: TGTGCCAGCAGCGTACGGGGTAGCGGGCTCTACACAGATACGCAGTATTTT.